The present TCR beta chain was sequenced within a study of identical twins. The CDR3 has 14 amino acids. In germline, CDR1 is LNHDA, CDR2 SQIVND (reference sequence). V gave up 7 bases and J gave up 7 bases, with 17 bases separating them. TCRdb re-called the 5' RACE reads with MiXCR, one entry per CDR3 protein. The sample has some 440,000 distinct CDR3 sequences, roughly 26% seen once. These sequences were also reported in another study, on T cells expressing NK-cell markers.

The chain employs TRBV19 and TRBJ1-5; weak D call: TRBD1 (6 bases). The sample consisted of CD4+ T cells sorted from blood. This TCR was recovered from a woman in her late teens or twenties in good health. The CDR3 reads CASKSLGAGQPQHF. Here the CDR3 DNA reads TGTGCCAGTAAGAGTTTGGGGGCAGGACAGCCCCAGCATTTT.